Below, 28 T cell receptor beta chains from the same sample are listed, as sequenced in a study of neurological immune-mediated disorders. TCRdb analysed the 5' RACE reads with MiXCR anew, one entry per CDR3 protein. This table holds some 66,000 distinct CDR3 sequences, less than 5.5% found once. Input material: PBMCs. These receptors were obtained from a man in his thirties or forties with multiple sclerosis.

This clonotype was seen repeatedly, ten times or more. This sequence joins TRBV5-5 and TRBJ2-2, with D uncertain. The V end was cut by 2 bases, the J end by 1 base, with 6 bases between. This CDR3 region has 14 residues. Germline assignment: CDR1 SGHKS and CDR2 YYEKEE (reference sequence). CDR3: CASSFMMNTGELFF. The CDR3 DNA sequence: TGTGCCAGCAGCTTTATGATGAACACCGGGGAGCTGTTTTTT.

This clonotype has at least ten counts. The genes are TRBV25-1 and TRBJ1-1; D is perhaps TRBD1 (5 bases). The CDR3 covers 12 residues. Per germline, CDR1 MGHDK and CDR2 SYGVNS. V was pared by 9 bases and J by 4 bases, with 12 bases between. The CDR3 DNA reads TGTGCCAGTCTAGAGGGGAGCACTGAAGCTTTCTTT. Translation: CASLEGSTEAFF.

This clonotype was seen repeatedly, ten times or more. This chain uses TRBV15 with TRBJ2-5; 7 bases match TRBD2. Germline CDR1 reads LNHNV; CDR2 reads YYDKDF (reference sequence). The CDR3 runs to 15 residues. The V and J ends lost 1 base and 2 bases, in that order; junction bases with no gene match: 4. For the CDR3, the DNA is TGTGCCACCAGCAGAGCGTCCGGGGGGCAAGAGACCCAGTACTTC. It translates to CATSRASGGQETQYF. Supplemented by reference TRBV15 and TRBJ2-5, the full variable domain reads DAMVIQNPRYQVTQFGKPVTLSCSQTLNHNVMYWYQQKSSQAPKLLFHYYDKDFNNEADTPDNFQSRRPNTSFCFLDIRSPGLGDTAMYLCATSRASGGQETQYFGPGTRLLVL.

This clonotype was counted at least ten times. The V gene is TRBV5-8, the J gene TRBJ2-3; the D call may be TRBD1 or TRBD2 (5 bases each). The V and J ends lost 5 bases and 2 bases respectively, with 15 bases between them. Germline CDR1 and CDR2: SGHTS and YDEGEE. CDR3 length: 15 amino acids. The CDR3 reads CASSSGAAITDTQYF. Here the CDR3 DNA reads TGTGCCAGCAGTTCCGGGGCCGCCATCACAGATACGCAGTATTTT.

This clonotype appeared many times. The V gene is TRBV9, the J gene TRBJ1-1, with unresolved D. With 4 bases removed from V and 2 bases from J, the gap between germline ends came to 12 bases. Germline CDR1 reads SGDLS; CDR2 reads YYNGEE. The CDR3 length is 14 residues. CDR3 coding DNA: TGTGCCAGCAGCCCCCATGTCGGAAACACTGAAGCTTTCTTT. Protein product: CASSPHVGNTEAFF.

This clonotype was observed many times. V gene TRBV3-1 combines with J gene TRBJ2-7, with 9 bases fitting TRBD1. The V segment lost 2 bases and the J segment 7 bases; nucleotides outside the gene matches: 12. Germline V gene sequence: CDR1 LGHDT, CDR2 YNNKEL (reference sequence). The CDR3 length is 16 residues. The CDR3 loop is CASSQLHRGPKREQYF. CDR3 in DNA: TGTGCCAGCAGCCAACTCCACAGGGGGCCCAAGAGGGAGCAGTACTTC.

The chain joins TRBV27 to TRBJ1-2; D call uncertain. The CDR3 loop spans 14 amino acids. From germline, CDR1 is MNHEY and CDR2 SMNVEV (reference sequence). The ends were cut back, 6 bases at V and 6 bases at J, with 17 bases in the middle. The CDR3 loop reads CASSYKSWGDGYTF. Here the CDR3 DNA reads TGTGCCAGCAGCTATAAGAGCTGGGGAGATGGCTACACCTTC.

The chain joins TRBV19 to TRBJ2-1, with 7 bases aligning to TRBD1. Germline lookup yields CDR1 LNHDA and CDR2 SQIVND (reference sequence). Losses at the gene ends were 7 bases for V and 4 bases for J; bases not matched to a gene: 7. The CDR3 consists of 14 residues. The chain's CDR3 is CASTPRQGYNEQFF. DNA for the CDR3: TGTGCCAGTACCCCGAGACAGGGATACAATGAGCAGTTCTTC.

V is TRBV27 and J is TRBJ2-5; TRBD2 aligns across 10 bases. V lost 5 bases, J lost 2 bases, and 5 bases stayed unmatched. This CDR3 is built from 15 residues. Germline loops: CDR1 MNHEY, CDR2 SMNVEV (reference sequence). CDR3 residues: CASSPLAGDQETQYF. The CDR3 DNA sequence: TGTGCCAGCAGTCCTCTAGCGGGGGATCAAGAGACCCAGTACTTC.

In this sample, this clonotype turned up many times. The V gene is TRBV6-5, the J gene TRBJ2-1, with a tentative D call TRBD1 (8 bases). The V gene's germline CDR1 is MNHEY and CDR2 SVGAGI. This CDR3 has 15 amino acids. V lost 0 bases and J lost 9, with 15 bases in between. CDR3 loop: CASSYSKTGGGEQFF. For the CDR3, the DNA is TGTGCCAGCAGTTACTCGAAAACAGGGGGGGGTGAGCAGTTCTTC.

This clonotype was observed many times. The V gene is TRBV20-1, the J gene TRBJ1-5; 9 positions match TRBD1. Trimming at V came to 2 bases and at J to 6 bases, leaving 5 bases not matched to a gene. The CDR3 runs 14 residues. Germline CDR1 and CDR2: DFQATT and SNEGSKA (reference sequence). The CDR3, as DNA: TGCAGTGCTAGAATGGGACAGGGCTTTCAGCCCCAGCATTTT. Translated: CSARMGQGFQPQHF.

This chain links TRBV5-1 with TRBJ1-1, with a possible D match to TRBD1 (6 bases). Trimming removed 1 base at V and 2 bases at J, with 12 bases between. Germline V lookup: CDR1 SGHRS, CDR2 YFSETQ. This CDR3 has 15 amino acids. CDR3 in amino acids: CASSLRGVLNTEAFF. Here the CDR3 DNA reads TGCGCCAGCAGCTTGAGGGGGGTGTTAAACACTGAAGCTTTCTTT. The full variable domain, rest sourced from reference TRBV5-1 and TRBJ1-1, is KAGVTQTPRYLIKTRGQQVTLSCSPISGHRSVSWYQQTPGQGLQFLFEYFSETQRNKGNFPGRFSGRQFSNSRSEMNVSTLELGDSALYLCASSLRGVLNTEAFFGQGTRLTVV.

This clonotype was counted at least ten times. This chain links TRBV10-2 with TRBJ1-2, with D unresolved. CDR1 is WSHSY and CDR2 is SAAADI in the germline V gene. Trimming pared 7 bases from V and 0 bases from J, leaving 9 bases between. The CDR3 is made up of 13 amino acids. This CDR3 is CASIRSPNYGYTF. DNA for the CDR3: TGCGCCAGCATACGGTCCCCTAACTATGGCTACACCTTC.

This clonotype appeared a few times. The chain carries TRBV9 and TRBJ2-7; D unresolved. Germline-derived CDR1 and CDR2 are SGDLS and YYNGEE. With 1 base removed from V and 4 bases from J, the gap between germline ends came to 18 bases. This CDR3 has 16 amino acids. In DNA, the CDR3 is TGTGCCAGCAGCGTAAGGAACGATTACCCTCCATACGAGCAGTACTTC. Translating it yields CASSVRNDYPPYEQYF.

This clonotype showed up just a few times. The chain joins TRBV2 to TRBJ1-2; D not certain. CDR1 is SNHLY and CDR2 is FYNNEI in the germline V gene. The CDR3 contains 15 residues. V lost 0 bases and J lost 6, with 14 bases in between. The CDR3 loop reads CASSEAVSGLDGYTF. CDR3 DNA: TGTGCCAGCAGTGAAGCGGTATCAGGTCTAGATGGCTACACCTTC. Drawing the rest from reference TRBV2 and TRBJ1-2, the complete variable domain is EPEVTQTPSHQVTQMGQEVILRCVPISNHLYFYWYRQILGQKVEFLVSFYNNEISEKSEIFDDQFSVERPDGSNFTLKIRSTKLEDSAMYFCASSEAVSGLDGYTFGSGTRLTVV.

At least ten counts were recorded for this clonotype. The CDR3 DNA is TGTGCCACCAGTGATTTGGGAGGGGACAATGAGCAGTTCTTC. Translating it yields CATSDLGGDNEQFF. This chain joins TRBV24-1 and TRBJ2-1; D possibly corresponds to TRBD2 (6 bases). V lost 0 bases, J lost 5 bases, and 7 bases lay in between. CDR1 is KGHDR, CDR2 SFDVKD, per germline. The CDR3 loop spans 14 amino acids.

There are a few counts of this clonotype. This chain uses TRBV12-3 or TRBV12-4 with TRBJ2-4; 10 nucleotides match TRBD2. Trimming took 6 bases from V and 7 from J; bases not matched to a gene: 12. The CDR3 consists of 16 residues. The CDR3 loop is CASSPTAGGPRNIQYF. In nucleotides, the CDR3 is TGTGCCAGCAGCCCCACAGCGGGGGGGCCGAGGAACATTCAGTACTTC.

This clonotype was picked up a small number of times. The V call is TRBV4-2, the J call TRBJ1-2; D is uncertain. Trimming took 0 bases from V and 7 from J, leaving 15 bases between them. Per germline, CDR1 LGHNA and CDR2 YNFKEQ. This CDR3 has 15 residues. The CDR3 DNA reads TGTGCCAGCAGCCAAGATACGTTTGGACCTGGTGGCTACACCTTC. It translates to CASSQDTFGPGGYTF.

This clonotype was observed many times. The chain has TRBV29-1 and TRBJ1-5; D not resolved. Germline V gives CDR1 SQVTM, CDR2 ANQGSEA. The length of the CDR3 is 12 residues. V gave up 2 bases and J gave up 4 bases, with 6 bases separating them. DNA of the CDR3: TGCAGCGTTGAATGGCGTAATCAGCCCCAGCATTTT. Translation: CSVEWRNQPQHF.

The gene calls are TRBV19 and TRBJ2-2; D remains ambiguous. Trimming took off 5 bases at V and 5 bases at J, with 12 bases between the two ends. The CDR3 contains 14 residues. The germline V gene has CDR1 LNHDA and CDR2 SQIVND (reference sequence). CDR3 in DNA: TGTGCCAGTAGTTTTGGATTTGGGACCGGGGAGCTGTTTTTT. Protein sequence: CASSFGFGTGELFF.

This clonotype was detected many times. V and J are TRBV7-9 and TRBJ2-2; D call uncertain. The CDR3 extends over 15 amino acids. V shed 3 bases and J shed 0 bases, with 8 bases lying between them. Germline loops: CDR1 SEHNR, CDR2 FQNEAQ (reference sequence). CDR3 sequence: CASSLGISNTGELFF. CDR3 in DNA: TGTGCCAGCAGCTTGGGTATATCGAACACCGGGGAGCTGTTTTTT.

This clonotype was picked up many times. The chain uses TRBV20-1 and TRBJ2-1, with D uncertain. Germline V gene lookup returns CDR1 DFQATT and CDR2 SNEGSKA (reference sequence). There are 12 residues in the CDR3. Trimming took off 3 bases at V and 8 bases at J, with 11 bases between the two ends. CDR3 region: CSARYSGYEQFF. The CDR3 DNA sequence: TGCAGTGCTAGGTATTCCGGGTATGAGCAGTTCTTC.

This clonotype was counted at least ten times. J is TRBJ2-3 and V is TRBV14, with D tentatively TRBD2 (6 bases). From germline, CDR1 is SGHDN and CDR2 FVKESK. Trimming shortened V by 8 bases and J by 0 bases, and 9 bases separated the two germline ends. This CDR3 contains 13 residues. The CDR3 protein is CASRTTSTDTQYF. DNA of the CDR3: TGTGCCAGCCGGACTACCAGCACAGATACGCAGTATTTT.

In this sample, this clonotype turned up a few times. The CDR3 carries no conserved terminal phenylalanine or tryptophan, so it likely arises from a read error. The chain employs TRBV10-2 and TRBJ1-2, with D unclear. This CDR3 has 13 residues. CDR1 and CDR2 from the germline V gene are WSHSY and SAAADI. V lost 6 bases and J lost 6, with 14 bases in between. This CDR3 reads CASRRRALDGYTV. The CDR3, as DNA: TGCGCCAGCAGGAGACGCGCGCTAGATGGCTACACCGTC.

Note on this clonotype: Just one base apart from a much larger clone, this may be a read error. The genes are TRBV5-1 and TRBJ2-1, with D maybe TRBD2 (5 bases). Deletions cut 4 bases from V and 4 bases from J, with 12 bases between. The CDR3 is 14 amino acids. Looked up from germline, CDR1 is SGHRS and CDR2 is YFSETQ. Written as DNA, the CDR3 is TGCGCCAGCAGCCCGGGAAAGTTATACAATGAGCAGTTCTTC. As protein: CASSPGKLYNEQFF.

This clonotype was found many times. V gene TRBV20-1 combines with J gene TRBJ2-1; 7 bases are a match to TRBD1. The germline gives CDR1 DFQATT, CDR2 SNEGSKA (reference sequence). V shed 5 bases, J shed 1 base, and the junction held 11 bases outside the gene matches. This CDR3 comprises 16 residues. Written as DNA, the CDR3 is TGCAGTGCTGAAGCCGGGACAGCTTCTTCCTACAATGAGCAGTTCTTC. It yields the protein CSAEAGTASSYNEQFF.

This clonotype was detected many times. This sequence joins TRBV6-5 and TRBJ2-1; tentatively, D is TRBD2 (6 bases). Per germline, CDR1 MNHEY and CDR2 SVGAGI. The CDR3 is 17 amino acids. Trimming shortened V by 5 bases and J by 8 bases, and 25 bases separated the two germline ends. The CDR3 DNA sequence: TGTGCCAGCAGTCCGTCCCCTACTAGCAGACGACACCATGAGCAGTTCTTC. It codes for CASSPSPTSRRHHEQFF.

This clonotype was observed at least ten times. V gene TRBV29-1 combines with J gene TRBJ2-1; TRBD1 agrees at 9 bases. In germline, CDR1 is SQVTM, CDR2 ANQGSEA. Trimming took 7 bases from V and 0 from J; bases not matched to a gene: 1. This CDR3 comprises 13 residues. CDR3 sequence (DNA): TGCAGCGAGACAGGGGGCTCCTACAATGAGCAGTTCTTC. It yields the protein CSETGGSYNEQFF.